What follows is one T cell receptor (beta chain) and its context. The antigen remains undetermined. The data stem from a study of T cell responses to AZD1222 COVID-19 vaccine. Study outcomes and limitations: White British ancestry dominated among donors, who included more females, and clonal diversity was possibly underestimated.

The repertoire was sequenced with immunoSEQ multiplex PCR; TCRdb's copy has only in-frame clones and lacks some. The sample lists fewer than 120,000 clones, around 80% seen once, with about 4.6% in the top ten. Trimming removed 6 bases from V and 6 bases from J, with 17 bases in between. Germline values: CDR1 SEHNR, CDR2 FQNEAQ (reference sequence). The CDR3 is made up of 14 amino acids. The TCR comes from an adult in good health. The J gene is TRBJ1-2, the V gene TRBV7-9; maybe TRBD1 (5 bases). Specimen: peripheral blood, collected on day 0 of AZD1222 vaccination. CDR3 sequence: CASRAGEQENGYTF. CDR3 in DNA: TGTGCCAGCAGAGCCGGGGAACAGGAGAATGGCTACACCTTC.